The 23 T cell receptor beta chains presented below share a single source sample, sequenced in a study of identical twins. From the 5' RACE reads, TCRdb called clonotypes with MiXCR, one entry per CDR3 protein. The repertoire holds about 340,000 distinct CDR3 sequences, with roughly 9% as singletons. The sequenced sample consisted of naive T cells sorted from blood. Source of these receptors: a woman between 50 and 59 years old in good health.

The rearrangement uses TRBV20-1 and TRBJ2-5; D is undetermined. Trimming removed 8 bases at V and 1 base at J, with 8 bases between. CDR3 length: 11 amino acids. Germline assignment: CDR1 DFQATT and CDR2 SNEGSKA (reference sequence). CDR3 protein: CSKHSQETQYF. The CDR3, as DNA: TGCAGTAAACACAGCCAAGAGACCCAGTACTTC.

This clonotype was counted ten times or more. The chain has TRBV20-1 and TRBJ2-4, with D tentatively TRBD1 or TRBD2 (7 bases each). CDR1 and CDR2 from the germline V gene are DFQATT and SNEGSKA (reference sequence). The CDR3 is made up of 15 amino acids. V was shortened by 6 bases and J by 1 base, with 16 bases between the two germline ends. The CDR3: CSAGDSGTAKNIQYF. In nucleotides, the CDR3 is TGCAGTGCGGGGGACAGCGGGACTGCCAAAAACATTCAGTACTTC.

This clonotype was counted ten times or more. V usage is TRBV12-3 or TRBV12-4 and J usage is TRBJ1-1; no clear D. Deletions cut 6 bases from V and 1 base from J, with 9 bases between. This CDR3 region has 13 residues. DNA of the CDR3: TGTGCCAGCAGCCCATCGGGGAACACTGAAGCTTTCTTT. Translation: CASSPSGNTEAFF.

V gene TRBV12-3 or TRBV12-4 combines with J gene TRBJ1-2; tentative D call: TRBD1 (6 bases). There are 13 residues in the CDR3. V was trimmed by 7 bases and J by 4 bases, leaving 13 bases between them. The CDR3 here is CASTFRGFYGYTF. The CDR3 nucleotides read TGTGCCAGCACGTTTAGGGGGTTCTATGGCTACACCTTC.

This clonotype was counted many times. The chain couples TRBV28 to TRBJ2-7; the D gene is possibly TRBD1 (6 bases). CDR1 is MDHEN, CDR2 SYDVKM, per germline. Trimming left V 6 bases short and J 2 bases short, with 17 bases between. The CDR3 runs to 15 residues. The CDR3 region has the DNA TGTGCCAGCAGCTCGTCGCAGGGGCGCGCCTACGAGCAGTACTTC. Translation gives CASSSSQGRAYEQYF.

V usage is TRBV12-3 or TRBV12-4 and J usage is TRBJ1-2, with D unclear. Trimming stripped 3 bases from V and 8 bases from J, with 4 bases between. The CDR3 extends over 10 amino acids. CDR3 loop: CASSLDGYTF. The CDR3 nucleotides read TGTGCCAGCAGTTTGGACGGCTACACCTTC.

The gene calls are TRBV29-1 and TRBJ2-7; no reliable D call. Germline V CDR1 and CDR2: SQVTM, ANQGSEA. This CDR3 is 14 amino acids long. V gave up 4 bases and J gave up 3 bases, with 16 bases separating them. CDR3 loop: CSVGNSFRNYEQYF. CDR3 sequence (DNA): TGCAGCGTTGGCAATTCATTTCGAAACTACGAGCAGTACTTC.

This clonotype was counted ten times or more. V is TRBV10-3 and J is TRBJ2-7; D gene ambiguous. V dropped 3 bases and J dropped 2 bases, with 14 bases sitting between them. Germline V gene data show CDR1 as ENHRY and CDR2 as SYGVKD. The CDR3 has 15 amino acids. For the CDR3, the DNA is TGTGCCATCAGTGATCCCACCGACGGAGCCTACGAGCAGTACGTC. Amino acid sequence: CAISDPTDGAYEQYV.

This clonotype was observed a few times. The V gene is TRBV6-5, the J gene TRBJ2-2; 7 bases line up with TRBD1. The CDR3 is made up of 15 amino acids. The germline V gene encodes CDR1 MNHEY and CDR2 SVGAGI. Unmatched junction bases numbered 2, after V lost 1 base and J lost 3 bases. CDR3 DNA sequence: TGTGCCAGCAGTTACTTCGGGACAGACACCGGGGAGCTGTTTTTT. The encoded protein is CASSYFGTDTGELFF.

This rearrangement joins TRBV12-3 or TRBV12-4 to TRBJ1-1; D unclear. The CDR3 runs to 13 residues. The V end lost 6 bases, the J end lost 8 bases, and 16 bases lay between the germline ends. For the CDR3, the DNA is TGTGCCAGCAGAACCGTAGGAACTCACGAAGCTTTCTTT. Its protein product is CASRTVGTHEAFF.

The table lists this clonotype with a few counts. The V call is TRBV5-1, the J call TRBJ2-7, with D unclear. Germline V gives CDR1 SGHRS, CDR2 YFSETQ. CDR3 size: 14 residues. Trimming stripped 2 bases from V and 3 bases from J, with 12 bases between. For the CDR3, the DNA is TGCGCCAGCAGCTTCGTAGGGATAGACTACGAGCAGTACTTC. Its translation is CASSFVGIDYEQYF.

This clonotype was found many times. The DNA for the CDR3 is TGTGCCATCAGTGGGGGAACAGGGGATGAGCAGTTCTTC. Residues: CAISGGTGDEQFF. The genes are TRBV10-3 and TRBJ2-1; 7 positions agree with TRBD1. V was pared by 4 bases and J by 8 bases, with 5 bases of the junction left unmatched. This CDR3 spans 13 amino acids. Germline V lookup: CDR1 ENHRY, CDR2 SYGVKD.

The chain uses TRBV6-5 and TRBJ2-7, with a tentative D call TRBD1 (6 bases). The V end was cut by 6 bases, the J end by 0 bases, with 18 bases between. The CDR3 totals 16 residues. Germline V lookup: CDR1 MNHEY, CDR2 SVGAGI. The CDR3 is CASSLFGQSFSYEQYF. The CDR3 nucleotides read TGTGCCAGCAGCCTCTTCGGACAGAGCTTCTCCTACGAGCAGTACTTC.

This clonotype was seen a handful of times. V gene TRBV10-3 combines with J gene TRBJ2-7; 7 nucleotides agree with TRBD2. The CDR3 has 13 amino acids. The V segment lost 6 bases and the J segment 1 base; nucleotides outside the gene matches: 3. Germline V gives CDR1 ENHRY, CDR2 SYGVKD. CDR3 coding DNA: TGTGCCATCAGCGGGGGACTATCCTACGAGCAGTACTTC. Its translation is CAISGGLSYEQYF.

The chain links TRBV7-2 to TRBJ1-1; no firm D call. This CDR3 is 14 amino acids long. V was pared by 5 bases and J by 0 bases, with 10 bases between. Germline V gene data show CDR1 as SGHTA and CDR2 as FQGNSA. The CDR3, as DNA: TGTGCCAGCAGCCCAGAGATAGTGAACACTGAAGCTTTCTTT. Its translation: CASSPEIVNTEAFF. Full variable domain (remainder filled in from reference TRBV7-2 and TRBJ1-1): GAGVSQSPSNKVTEKGKDVELRCDPISGHTALYWYRQSLGQGLEFLIYFQGNSAPDKSGLPSDRFSAERTGGSVSTLTIQRTQQEDSAVYLCASSPEIVNTEAFFGQGTRLTVV.

The count of this clonotype is one. V and J are TRBV6-5 and TRBJ2-7, with a possible D match to TRBD1 (6 bases). Trimming shortened V by 1 base and J by 6 bases, and 10 bases separated the two germline ends. Per germline, CDR1 MNHEY and CDR2 SVGAGI. The CDR3 is 13 residues long. The CDR3 sequence is CASSYLQGSEQYF. CDR3 in DNA: TGTGCCAGCAGTTACTTACAGGGATCCGAGCAGTACTTC.

The chain employs TRBV27 and TRBJ2-1; TRBD2 matches 7 bases. V lost 4 bases, J lost 3 bases, and 9 bases stayed unmatched. The CDR3 contains 16 residues. Germline V gene lookup returns CDR1 MNHEY and CDR2 SMNVEV (reference sequence). The CDR3 loop is CASSSFSGMVYNEQFF. CDR3 in DNA: TGTGCCAGCAGTTCATTCAGCGGGATGGTCTACAATGAGCAGTTCTTC.

This clonotype appeared many times. The V call is TRBV29-1, the J call TRBJ2-1, with a tentative D call TRBD2 (6 bases). V lost 7 bases and J 5 bases, leaving 6 bases between the germline ends. Germline assignment: CDR1 SQVTM and CDR2 ANQGSEA. The CDR3 spans 10 residues. The CDR3 DNA is TGCAGCGGCGGGGACAATGAGCAGTTCTTC. Encoded protein: CSGGDNEQFF.

This clonotype occurred many times. The chain has TRBV12-3 or TRBV12-4 and TRBJ2-1, with 10 nucleotides matching TRBD1. The trim removed 5 bases at V and 0 bases at J, leaving 16 bases unmatched. The CDR3 is 20 amino acids. CDR3 protein: CASSPGQGDWGTFSYNEQFF. As DNA, the CDR3 is TGTGCCAGCAGTCCCGGACAGGGGGACTGGGGTACCTTCTCCTACAATGAGCAGTTCTTC.

This clonotype has just a few counts. The chain carries TRBV7-7 and TRBJ2-1; D is undetermined. There are 13 residues in the CDR3. CDR1 and CDR2 from the germline V gene are SSHAT and FNYEAQ (reference sequence). V lost 1 base, J lost 2 bases, and 3 bases lay in between. In DNA form, the CDR3 reads TGTGCCAGCAGCTTAGTTCCCTACAATGAGCAGTTCTTC. This sequence encodes CASSLVPYNEQFF.

V and J are TRBV5-1 and TRBJ2-1, with unresolved D. The CDR3 contains 12 residues. V dropped 0 bases and J dropped 10 bases, with 8 bases sitting between them. The germline V gene encodes CDR1 SGHRS and CDR2 YFSETQ. Written as DNA, the CDR3 is TGCGCCAGCAGCTTGGCGGTGGGCGAGCAGTTCTTC. It yields the protein CASSLAVGEQFF.

This clonotype was detected many times. This chain connects TRBV27 to TRBJ2-1; 12 positions match TRBD2. Germline-derived CDR1 and CDR2 are MNHEY and SMNVEV (reference sequence). V was pared by 5 bases and J by 6 bases, with 17 bases of the junction left unmatched. The CDR3 runs to 19 residues. In DNA form, the CDR3 reads TGTGCCAGCAGTCCAAAATTACTAGCGGGAGGCCTAATAGGCAATGAGCAGTTCTTC. Protein product: CASSPKLLAGGLIGNEQFF.

V and J are TRBV20-1 and TRBJ2-4, with 7 bases lining up with TRBD2. CDR3 length equals 16 residues. From germline, CDR1 is DFQATT and CDR2 SNEGSKA (reference sequence). The V segment lost 5 bases and the J segment 3 bases; nucleotides outside the gene matches: 13. Here the CDR3 DNA reads TGCAGTGCTGAACTCAAGCGGGATAGGGTCAAAAACATTCAGTACTTC. Protein sequence: CSAELKRDRVKNIQYF.